These 21 T cell receptor beta chains were all obtained from the same sample, sequenced in a study of response to subunit inactivated influenza vaccine. TCRdb called the RT-PCR reads again in MiXCR, with one record for every CDR3 protein. The data show about 170,000 distinct CDR3 sequences, approximately 12% seen once. In addition, the sample was reused for a study of T cells expressing NK-cell markers. That source adds: The TCR beta cDNA came from 5'RACE template switching with UMIs.

The sequenced sample was CD8+ T cells sorted from PBMCs, obtained 11 to 12 days after vaccination. These receptors were taken from a man in his forties or fifties who received an inactivated influenza vaccine.

This clonotype was found a few times. This sequence joins TRBV13 and TRBJ2-2, with D perhaps being TRBD1 or TRBD2 (6 bases each). The CDR3 loop spans 16 amino acids. The V end lost 0 bases, the J end lost 6 bases, and 14 bases lay between the germline ends. Per germline, CDR1 PRHDT and CDR2 FYEKMQ (reference sequence). CDR3 protein: CASSLGLPGAAGELFF. The CDR3 DNA sequence: TGTGCCAGCAGCTTAGGCCTACCGGGGGCGGCCGGGGAGCTGTTTTTT. The entire variable domain, with the rest obtained from reference TRBV13 and TRBJ2-2, is as follows: AAGVIQSPRHLIKEKRETATLKCYPIPRHDTVYWYQQGPGQDPQFLISFYEKMQSDKGSIPDRFSAQQFSDYHSELNMSSLELGDSALYFCASSLGLPGAAGELFFGEGSRLTVL.

This clonotype was found a few times. V usage is TRBV20-1 and J usage is TRBJ2-1, with 10 bases lining up with TRBD2. V lost 0 bases and J lost 8; bases outside the gene matches: 7. This CDR3 region has 15 residues. CDR1 and CDR2 (germline): DFQATT, SNEGSKA (reference sequence). CDR3: CSARDALAGDDEQFF. CDR3 coding DNA: TGCAGTGCTAGAGATGCGCTAGCGGGGGATGATGAGCAGTTCTTC.

This clonotype was observed a handful of times. CDR3 in DNA: TGTGCCTGGACCGACAGGCCCACTGAAGCTTTCTTT. It translates to CAWTDRPTEAFF. The V gene is TRBV30, the J gene TRBJ1-1; D perhaps matches TRBD1 (6 bases). Germline assignment: CDR1 GTSNPN and CDR2 SVGIG (reference sequence). Trimming removed 4 bases at V and 4 bases at J, with 10 bases between. This CDR3 is built from 12 residues.

In this sample, this clonotype turned up many times. No DNA is shown, since the ends of the CDR3 on it are uncertain; the CDR3 is the one TCRdb lists. The chain recombines TRBV29-1 with TRBJ2-1; the tabulated D call, TRBD1, remains unverified against the DNA. The CDR3 extends over 12 residues, inclusive of both ends. Per the germline V gene, CDR1 is SQVTM and CDR2 is ANQGSEA. The chain's CDR3 is CSVEVGRGSLFF.

In this sample, this clonotype turned up many times. The CDR3 DNA follows: TGCAGCGTCGGGGGTCTCGCCGGGGAGCTGTTTTTT. As protein: CSVGGLAGELFF. This chain links TRBV29-1 with TRBJ2-2, with a weak D call TRBD2 (6 bases). CDR3 length: 12 amino acids. Trimming took 6 bases from V and 6 from J, leaving 11 bases between them. The germline V gene encodes CDR1 SQVTM and CDR2 ANQGSEA.

In its sample, this clonotype was seen a few times. The chain combines TRBV6-2 or TRBV6-3 with TRBJ1-5; D remains ambiguous. CDR1 MNHEY and CDR2 SVGEGT come from the germline V gene. V lost 8 bases to trimming and J lost 3 bases, with 20 bases between them. The CDR3 consists of 16 residues. The CDR3 DNA reads TGTGCCAGCGACCCCTTTGATGGGCTGGTCAATCAGCCCCAGCATTTT. Its translation: CASDPFDGLVNQPQHF.

This sequence joins TRBV29-1 and TRBJ2-1; 13 nucleotides agree with TRBD2. Germline trimming cut 0 bases from V and 11 bases from J; bases unmatched to any gene: 7. The CDR3 spans 15 residues. Per germline, CDR1 SQVTM and CDR2 ANQGSEA. CDR3 in amino acids: CSVEDPGLAGPQQFF. CDR3 bases: TGCAGCGTTGAAGACCCGGGACTAGCGGGACCACAGCAGTTCTTC.

This clonotype was recorded many times. The J gene is TRBJ1-1, the V gene TRBV29-1; D gene unclear. The CDR3 runs 11 residues. V was clipped by 5 bases and J by 1 base, with 5 bases between them. The germline V gene has CDR1 SQVTM and CDR2 ANQGSEA. The CDR3 nucleotides read TGCAGCGTTAACAAGAACACTGAAGCTTTCTTT. Amino acids: CSVNKNTEAFF.

This sequence joins TRBV19 and TRBJ2-3, with 8 bases lining up with TRBD2. After removal of 4 bases from V and 5 bases from J, the junction contained 8 bases not matched to a gene. Germline lookup yields CDR1 LNHDA and CDR2 SQIVND (reference sequence). CDR3 size: 15 residues. The CDR3 region is CASSKAGGLIDTQYF. The CDR3 region has the DNA TGTGCCAGTAGTAAGGCGGGAGGCTTGATAGATACGCAGTATTTT.

This clonotype was recorded many times. The chain recombines TRBV6-2 or TRBV6-3 with TRBJ1-6, with 7 bases fitting TRBD1. Germline V lookup: CDR1 MNHEY, CDR2 SVGEGT. The J segment lost 3 bases and the V segment lost 7 bases, leaving 9 bases of the junction unmatched. This CDR3 has 16 amino acids. The CDR3 bases are TGTGCCAGCATCTCCACCCGGGACAGCTATAATTCACCCCTCCACTTT. Amino acid sequence: CASISTRDSYNSPLHF.

This clonotype was picked up one time. An end of the junction does not agree with germline; a read error may underlie this. This chain uses TRBV28 with TRBJ2-1; 10 bases are shared with TRBD2. This CDR3 is 16 amino acids long. In germline, CDR1 is MDHEN, CDR2 SYDVKM. The CDR3 DNA reads TGTGCCAGCAGCCCCATTCTAGCGGGAGAATTCAATGAGCAGTCCTTC. This gives the protein CASSPILAGEFNEQSF. Full variable domain (missing parts from reference TRBV28 and TRBJ2-1): DVKVTQSSRYLVKRTGEKVFLECVQDMDHENMFWYRQDPGLGLRLIYFSYDVKMKEKGDIPEGYSVSREKKERFSLILESASTNQTSMYLCASSPILAGEFNEQSFGPGTRLTVL.

The chain has TRBV9 and TRBJ2-2; D not certain. V was cut by 3 bases and J by 5 bases, with 5 bases left in between. Germline V gene data show CDR1 as SGDLS and CDR2 as YYNGEE. CDR3 length: 12 amino acids. The DNA for the CDR3 is TGTGCCAGCAGCGAGACTACCGGGGAGCTGTTTTTT. Amino acids: CASSETTGELFF.

The table lists this clonotype with many counts. The chain links TRBV6-5 to TRBJ2-6, with 8 bases lining up with TRBD1. Germline CDR1 is MNHEY and CDR2 is SVGAGI. V shed 4 bases, J shed 12 bases, and the junction held 8 bases outside the gene matches. The CDR3 covers 14 residues. Written as DNA, the CDR3 is TGTGCCAGCAGTTCCGGGACAGGTCCCTTCGTCCTGACTTTC. Its translation is CASSSGTGPFVLTF.

This clonotype was seen more than once but under ten times. V and J are TRBV11-1 and TRBJ2-2; TRBD2 aligns across 12 bases. V shed 5 bases, J shed 6 bases, and the junction held 13 bases outside the gene matches. The germline gives CDR1 SGHAT, CDR2 FQDESV (reference sequence). The CDR3 sequence is 18 residues long. The CDR3 is CASSGISGLAGIAGELFF. The CDR3 DNA reads as TGTGCCAGCAGCGGTATAAGCGGACTAGCGGGGATCGCCGGGGAGCTGTTTTTT. Drawing the rest from reference TRBV11-1 and TRBJ2-2, the complete variable domain is EAEVAQSPRYKITEKSQAVAFWCDPISGHATLYWYRQILGQGPELLVQFQDESVVDDSQLPKDRFSAERLKGVDSTLKIQPAELGDSAMYLCASSGISGLAGIAGELFFGEGSRLTVL.

This clonotype was picked up a small number of times. The V and J genes are TRBV29-1 and TRBJ2-2; perhaps TRBD2 as D (5 bases). The germline gives CDR1 SQVTM, CDR2 ANQGSEA. The V end was cut by 3 bases, the J end by 0 bases, with 8 bases between. The CDR3 extends over 14 amino acids. CDR3 region: CSVEGRSNTGELFF. As DNA, the CDR3 is TGCAGCGTTGAGGGGAGATCGAACACCGGGGAGCTGTTTTTT.

In this sample, this clonotype turned up a few times. The chain employs TRBV9 and TRBJ2-7; 14 nucleotides align to TRBD2. Germline assignment: CDR1 SGDLS and CDR2 YYNGEE. The CDR3 is 15 amino acids. Trimming at V came to 4 bases and at J to 7 bases, leaving 7 bases not matched to a gene. CDR3 DNA sequence: TGTGCCAGCAGCCCGTGGACTAGCGGGGGGAGTGAGCAGTACTTC. Translation: CASSPWTSGGSEQYF.

In its sample, this clonotype was seen a few times. This chain uses TRBV29-1 with TRBJ2-2; no clear D gene. The CDR3 is 14 amino acids. Deletions cut 7 bases from V and 2 bases from J, with 14 bases between. CDR1 SQVTM and CDR2 ANQGSEA come from the germline V gene. The CDR3 here is CSADMPSNTGELFF. The DNA of the CDR3 is TGCAGCGCCGATATGCCGTCAAACACCGGGGAGCTGTTTTTT.

This clonotype was found a few times. CDR3 region: CASSRYREAHYEQYF. CDR3 nucleotides: TGTGCCAGCAGCCGCTACAGGGAGGCGCACTACGAGCAGTACTTC. The V gene is TRBV28, the J gene TRBJ2-7; TRBD1 or TRBD2 may be the D gene (6 bases each). The germline V and J ends were trimmed by 6 bases and 3 bases, with 18 bases remaining between them. Germline loops: CDR1 MDHEN, CDR2 SYDVKM. This CDR3 contains 15 residues.

This clonotype came up a few times. The chain employs TRBV6-2 or TRBV6-3 and TRBJ1-1, with D uncertain. The CDR3 covers 13 residues. Looked up from germline, CDR1 is MNHEY and CDR2 is SVGEGT. With 5 bases removed from V and 8 bases from J, the gap between germline ends came to 15 bases. CDR3 sequence reads: CASSPDRAWEAFF. The CDR3 DNA sequence: TGTGCCAGCAGTCCGGACCGGGCTTGGGAAGCTTTCTTT.

In the case of this clonotype: This clone may be a read error of a much larger clone one base away. The V gene is TRBV11-2, the J gene TRBJ2-3, with D tentatively TRBD2 (6 bases). V dropped 4 bases and J dropped 4 bases, with 18 bases sitting between them. The germline CDR1 and CDR2 sequences are SGHAT and FQNNGV. This CDR3 is 16 amino acids long. CDR3: CASSSLRTISPDTQYF. The DNA for the CDR3 is TGTGCCAGCAGCTCTCTACGGACTATATCGCCAGATACGCAGTATTTT.

By sample fraction, this clonotype is medium-sized (0.01 to 0.1%). The J gene is TRBJ2-7, the V gene TRBV28; possibly TRBD1 for D (5 bases). There are 15 residues in the CDR3. Germline loops: CDR1 MDHEN, CDR2 SYDVKM. Trimming pared 3 bases from V and 2 bases from J, leaving 14 bases between. The CDR3 sequence: CASSFPGQGTYEQYF. Written as DNA, the CDR3 is TGTGCCAGCAGTTTCCCCGGGCAGGGCACCTACGAGCAGTACTTC.